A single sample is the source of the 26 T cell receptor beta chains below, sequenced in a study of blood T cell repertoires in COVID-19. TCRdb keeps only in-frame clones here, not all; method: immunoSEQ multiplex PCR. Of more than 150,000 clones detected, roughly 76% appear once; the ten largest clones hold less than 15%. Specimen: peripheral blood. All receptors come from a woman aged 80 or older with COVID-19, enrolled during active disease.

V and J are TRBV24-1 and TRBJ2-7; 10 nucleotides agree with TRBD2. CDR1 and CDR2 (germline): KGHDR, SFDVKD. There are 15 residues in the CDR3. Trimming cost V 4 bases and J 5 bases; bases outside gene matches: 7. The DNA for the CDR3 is TGTGCCACCAGTGAACCTAGCGGGGGAGTAGACGAGCAGTACTTC. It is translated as CATSEPSGGVDEQYF.

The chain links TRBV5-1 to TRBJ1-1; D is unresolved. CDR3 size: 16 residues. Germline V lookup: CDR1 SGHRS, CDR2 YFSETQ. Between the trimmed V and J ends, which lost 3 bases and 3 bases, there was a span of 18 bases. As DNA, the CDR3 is TGCGCCAGCAGCTCCGGGCCCGAGGCCGGGGACACTGAAGCTTTCTTT. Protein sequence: CASSSGPEAGDTEAFF.

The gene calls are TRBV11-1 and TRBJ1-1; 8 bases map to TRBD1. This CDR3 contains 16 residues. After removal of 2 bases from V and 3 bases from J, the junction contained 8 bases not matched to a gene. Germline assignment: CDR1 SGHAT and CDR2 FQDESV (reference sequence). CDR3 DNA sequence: TGTGCCAGCAGCTTACTGACAGGGGTAGAGTACACTGAAGCTTTCTTT. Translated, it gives CASSLLTGVEYTEAFF.

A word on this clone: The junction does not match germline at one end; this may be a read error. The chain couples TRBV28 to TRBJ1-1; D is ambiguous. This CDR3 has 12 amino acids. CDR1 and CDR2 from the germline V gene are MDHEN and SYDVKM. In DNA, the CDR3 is TGTGCCAGTCTGGGAGTGAATACTGAAGCTTTCTTT. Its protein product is CASLGVNTEAFF.

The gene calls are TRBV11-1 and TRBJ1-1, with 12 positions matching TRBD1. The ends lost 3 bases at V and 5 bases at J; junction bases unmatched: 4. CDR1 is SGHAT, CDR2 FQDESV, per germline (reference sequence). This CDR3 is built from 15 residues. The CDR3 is CASSFGTGGLTEAFF. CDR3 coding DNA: TGTGCCAGCAGCTTCGGGACAGGGGGCTTGACTGAAGCTTTCTTT.

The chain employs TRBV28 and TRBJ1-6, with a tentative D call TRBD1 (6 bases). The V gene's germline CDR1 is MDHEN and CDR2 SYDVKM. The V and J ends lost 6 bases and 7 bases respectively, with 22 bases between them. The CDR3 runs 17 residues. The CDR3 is CASSPGQFGWGNSPLHF. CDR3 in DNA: TGTGCCAGCAGCCCCGGACAGTTTGGGTGGGGAAATTCACCCCTCCACTTT.

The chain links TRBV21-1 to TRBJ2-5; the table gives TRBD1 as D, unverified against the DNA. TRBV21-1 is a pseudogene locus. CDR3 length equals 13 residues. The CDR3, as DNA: TGTGCCAGCACCTCCACAGGGGGAGAGACCCAGTACTTC. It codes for CASTSTGGETQYF.

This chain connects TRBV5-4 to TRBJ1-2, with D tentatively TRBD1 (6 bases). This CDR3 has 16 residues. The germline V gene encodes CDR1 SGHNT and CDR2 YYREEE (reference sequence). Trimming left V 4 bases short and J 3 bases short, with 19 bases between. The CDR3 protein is CASSNGGGGVYYGYTF. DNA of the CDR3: TGTGCCAGCAGCAACGGAGGCGGGGGCGTTTACTATGGCTACACCTTC.

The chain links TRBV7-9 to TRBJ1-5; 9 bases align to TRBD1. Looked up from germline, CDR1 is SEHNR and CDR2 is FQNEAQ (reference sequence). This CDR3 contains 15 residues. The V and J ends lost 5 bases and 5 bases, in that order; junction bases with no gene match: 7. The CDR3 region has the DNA TGTGCCAGCAGCCTTGGACAGGGGTGGGATCAGCCCCAGCATTTT. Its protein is CASSLGQGWDQPQHF.

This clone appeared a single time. The CDR3 sequence: CASSVDGRDYGYTF. The CDR3, as DNA: TGTGCCAGCAGCGTAGACGGCAGGGACTATGGCTACACCTTC. The rearrangement links TRBV9 to TRBJ1-2; D is possibly TRBD1 (5 bases). The V gene's germline CDR1 is SGDLS and CDR2 YYNGEE. V was pared by 0 bases and J by 3 bases, with 9 bases between. This CDR3 has 14 amino acids.

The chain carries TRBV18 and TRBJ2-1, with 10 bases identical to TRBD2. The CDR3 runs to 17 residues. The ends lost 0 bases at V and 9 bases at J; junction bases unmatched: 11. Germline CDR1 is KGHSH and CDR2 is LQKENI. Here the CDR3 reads CASSPPSPSGSTSEQFF. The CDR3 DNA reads TGTGCCAGCTCACCACCTAGTCCTAGCGGGAGCACCAGTGAGCAGTTCTTC.

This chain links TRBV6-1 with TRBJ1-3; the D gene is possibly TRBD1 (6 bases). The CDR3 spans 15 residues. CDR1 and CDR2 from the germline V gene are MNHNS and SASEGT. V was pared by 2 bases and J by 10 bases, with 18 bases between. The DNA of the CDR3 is TGTGCCAGCAGTGAACCAGGGGCAACCGAAAGGACCATATATTTT. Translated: CASSEPGATERTIYF.

The CDR3: CASSLTGTTNTGELFF. The DNA for the CDR3 is TGTGCCAGCAGCCTAACCGGGACAACGAACACCGGGGAGCTGTTTTTT. The genes are TRBV7-9 and TRBJ2-2, with D maybe TRBD1 (6 bases). There are 16 residues in the CDR3. CDR1 and CDR2 from the germline V gene are SEHNR and FQNEAQ (reference sequence). Trimming left V 5 bases short and J 0 bases short, with 13 bases between.

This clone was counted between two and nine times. The DNA for the CDR3 is TGTGCCAGCAGCCAAGGACTAGCGGGAGCCGGGGAGCTGTTTTTT. It encodes CASSQGLAGAGELFF. V gene TRBV5-6 combines with J gene TRBJ2-2; 13 positions match TRBD2. Germline V gene sequence: CDR1 SGHDT, CDR2 YYEEEE. CDR3 length equals 15 residues. V was clipped by 4 bases and J by 6 bases; unmatched bases: 3.

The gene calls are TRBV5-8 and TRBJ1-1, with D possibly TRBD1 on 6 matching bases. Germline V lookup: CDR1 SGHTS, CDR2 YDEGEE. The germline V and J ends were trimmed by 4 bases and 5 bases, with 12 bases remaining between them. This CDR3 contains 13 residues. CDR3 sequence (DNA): TGTGCCAGCAGCCCGCGGGGGCTAACTGAAGCTTTCTTT. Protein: CASSPRGLTEAFF.

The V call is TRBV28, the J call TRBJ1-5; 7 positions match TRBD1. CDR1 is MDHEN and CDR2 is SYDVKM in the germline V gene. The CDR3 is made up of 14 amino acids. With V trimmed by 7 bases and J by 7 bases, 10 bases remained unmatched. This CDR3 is CASNEGTVAQPQHF. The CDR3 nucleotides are TGTGCCAGCAACGAGGGGACAGTCGCCCAGCCCCAGCATTTT. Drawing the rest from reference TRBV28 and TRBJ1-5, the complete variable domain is DVKVTQSSRYLVKRTGEKVFLECVQDMDHENMFWYRQDPGLGLRLIYFSYDVKMKEKGDIPEGYSVSREKKERFSLILESASTNQTSMYLCASNEGTVAQPQHFGDGTRLSIL.

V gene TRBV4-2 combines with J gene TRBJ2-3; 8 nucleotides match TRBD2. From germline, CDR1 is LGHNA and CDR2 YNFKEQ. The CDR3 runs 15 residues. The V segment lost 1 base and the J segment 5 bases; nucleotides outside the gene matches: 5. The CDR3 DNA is TGTGCCAGCAGCCAAGGCGGGGGGCTACTAGATACGCAGTATTTT. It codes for CASSQGGGLLDTQYF.

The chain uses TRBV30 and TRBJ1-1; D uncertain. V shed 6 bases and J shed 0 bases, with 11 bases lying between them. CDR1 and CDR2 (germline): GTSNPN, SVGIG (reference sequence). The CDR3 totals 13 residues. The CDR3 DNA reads TGTGCCTGCCGGACTCACATGAACACTGAAGCTTTCTTT. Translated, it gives CACRTHMNTEAFF.

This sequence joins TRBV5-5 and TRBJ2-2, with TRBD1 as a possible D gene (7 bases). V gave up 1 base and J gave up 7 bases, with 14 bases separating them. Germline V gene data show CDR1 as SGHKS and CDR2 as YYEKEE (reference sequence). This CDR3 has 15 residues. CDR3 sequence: CASSLTGDLIGELFF. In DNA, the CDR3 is TGTGCCAGCAGCTTGACAGGGGACTTGATCGGGGAGCTGTTTTTT.

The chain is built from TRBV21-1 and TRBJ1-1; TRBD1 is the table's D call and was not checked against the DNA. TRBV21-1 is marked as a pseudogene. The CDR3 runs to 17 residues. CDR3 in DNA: TGTGCCAGCAGGGGGCGGCAGGGGGCCGGGATGAACACTGAAGCTTTCTTT. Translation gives CASRGRQGAGMNTEAFF.

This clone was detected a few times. The CDR3 is CASSNIQGAKLGNQPQHF. The CDR3 DNA reads TGTGCCAGTAGTAATATACAGGGGGCTAAGTTAGGCAATCAGCCCCAGCATTTT. This sequence joins TRBV19 and TRBJ1-5; TRBD1 aligns across 9 bases. V gave up 4 bases and J gave up 2 bases; unmatched junction bases: 12. The CDR3 is 18 residues long. Germline assignment: CDR1 LNHDA and CDR2 SQIVND (reference sequence).

CDR3 protein: CASRGADSTEAFF. CDR3 nucleotides: TGCGCCAGCCGGGGGGCCGACAGCACTGAAGCTTTCTTT. V gene TRBV5-1 combines with J gene TRBJ1-1, with D tentatively TRBD1 (6 bases). CDR3 length: 13 residues. The germline V and J ends were trimmed by 7 bases and 4 bases, with 14 bases remaining between them. Germline V lookup: CDR1 SGHRS, CDR2 YFSETQ.

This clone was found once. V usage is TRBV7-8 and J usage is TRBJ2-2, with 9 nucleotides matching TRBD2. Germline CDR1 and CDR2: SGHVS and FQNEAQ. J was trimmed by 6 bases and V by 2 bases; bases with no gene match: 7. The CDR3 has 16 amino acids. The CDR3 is CASSLRGGGAPGELFF. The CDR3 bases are TGTGCCAGCAGCTTACGTGGCGGGGGGGCCCCCGGGGAGCTGTTTTTT.

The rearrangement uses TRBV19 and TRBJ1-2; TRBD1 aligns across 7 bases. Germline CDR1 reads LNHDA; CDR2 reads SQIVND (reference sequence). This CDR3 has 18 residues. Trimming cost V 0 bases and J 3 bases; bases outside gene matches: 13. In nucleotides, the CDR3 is TGTGCCAGTAGTATAGAAGCAGGGGGTCTGGTTCGTTACTATGGCTACACCTTC. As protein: CASSIEAGGLVRYYGYTF.

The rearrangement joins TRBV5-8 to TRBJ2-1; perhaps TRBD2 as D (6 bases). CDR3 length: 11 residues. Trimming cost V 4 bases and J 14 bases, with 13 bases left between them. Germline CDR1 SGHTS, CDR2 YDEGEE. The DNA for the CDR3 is TGTGCCAGCAGCCCTGGGACTTGGGAGTTCTTC. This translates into CASSPGTWEFF.

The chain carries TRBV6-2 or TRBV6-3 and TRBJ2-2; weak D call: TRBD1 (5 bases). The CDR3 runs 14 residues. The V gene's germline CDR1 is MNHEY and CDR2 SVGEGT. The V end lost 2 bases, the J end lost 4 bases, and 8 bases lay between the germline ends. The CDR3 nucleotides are TGTGCCAGCAGTTACCTACAGGCCACCGGGGAGCTGTTTTTT. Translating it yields CASSYLQATGELFF.